This T cell receptor beta chain emerged from a study of cytomegalovirus exposure and HLA in healthy donors. Whole-study results and caveats: The investigators catalogued 150 to 200 TCR beta chains as cytomegalovirus-associated.

The protocol was immunoSEQ multiplex PCR, while the TCRdb copy is restricted to in-frame clones and leaves out a portion. The data hold approximately 120,000 clones, with under 90% observed a single time. As for this clone: Its antigen is still unknown.

The source of this sequence is a woman under 30 in good health and CMV-seronegative. Material for sequencing was PBMCs.

CDR3 sequence (DNA): TGCGCCAGCAGCTTGGGACAGGGGGCGCTAAACGAGCAGTACTTC. Its protein is CASSLGQGALNEQYF. The chain carries TRBV5-1 and TRBJ2-7, with 10 nucleotides matching TRBD1. Germline loops: CDR1 SGHRS, CDR2 YFSETQ. With V trimmed by 0 bases and J by 5 bases, 5 bases remained unmatched. The CDR3 is made up of 15 amino acids.